This T cell receptor beta chain came from a study of radiation and T cells in renal cell carcinoma. Time point: blood 4 weeks post-SBRT, at nephrectomy. The treatment: 15 Gy SBRT to primary tumor, nephrectomy 4 weeks later. Nephrectomy followed 15 Gy stereotactic body radiation by 4 weeks. Blood was sampled at baseline, 2 weeks and 4 weeks after SBRT. The tumor was a clear cell renal cell carcinoma. The CDR3 is made up of 14 amino acids. V dropped 7 bases and J dropped 1 base, with 13 bases sitting between them. CDR1 and CDR2 (germline): MNHNS, SASEGT. Profiled with immunoSEQ multiplex PCR; TCRdb holds only in-frame clones, not every one. The data show fewer than 200,000 clones, about 88% seen once.

The genes are TRBV6-1 and TRBJ1-1, with D possibly matching TRBD1 (5 bases). This TCR came from a woman in her 50s with renal cell carcinoma. The sample in question was blood, obtained from a patient whose treatment included radiotherapy and nephrectomy. Here the CDR3 DNA reads TGTGCCAGCACCCGGATCAGGGCGAACACTGAAGCTTTCTTT. The encoded protein is CASTRIRANTEAFF.